This T cell receptor gamma chain appears in the sequencing data of a study of Vδ1+ human thymocytes. Findings and caveats of the study: Around 20% of thymic delta-chain sequences were Vdelta2, with few Vdelta3, unlike blood Vdelta1+ controls. Thymic TRG and TRD repertoires appeared highly polyclonal.

This CDR3 spans 12 amino acids. V dropped 6 bases and J dropped 7; count of bases not matched to a gene: 9. Per the germline V gene, CDR1 is GITISATS and CDR2 is ISYDGTV (reference sequence). A remark on this clone: The antigen remains unidentified.

RNA was extracted from the cells and then reverse transcribed. CDR3 amplicons came from multiplex PCR with pooled V-gene forward and constant-region reverse primers. TCRdb re-called clones from the multiplex PCR reads using CATT. The table lists approximately 40,000 gamma-chain clones, 20% to 25% of them singletons, with about 2% in the top ten. The chain joins TRGV9 to TRGJ1 or TRGJ2. This sequence originates from a girl under three years old who had congenital heart surgery. The sample was Vdelta1+ gamma-delta thymocytes from the thymus. The subset here: FACS-sorted CD3+ TCRalphabeta- TCRVdelta1+ TCRVdelta2- thymocytes. The chain's CDR3 is CALWNQEYKKLF. The CDR3 coding sequence is TGTGCCTTGTGGAACCAGGAATATAAGAAACTCTTT.